The clone carrying this TCR beta chain was seen repeatedly, ten times or more. Antigen unknown. Each cDNA held unique molecular identifiers, and template switching gave it a universal primer site. Each CDR3 protein is one row after TCRdb ran MiXCR on the 5' RACE reads. The data hold about 920,000 distinct CDR3 sequences, with about 12% observed a single time. This CDR3 has 15 amino acids. V lost 6 bases and J lost 4; bases outside the gene matches: 8. The data are from a study of identical twins. Findings and caveats of the study: There were fewer insertions in abundant cord blood beta clonotypes, but memory repertoires showed no such pattern. Weaker excess sharing between twins was seen in beta out-of-frame sequences. Models underpredicted monozygotic twin sharing of out-of-frame TCR alpha.

These same records also appear under a second study, on yellow fever vaccine responses in identical twins.

This chain links TRBV12-3 or TRBV12-4 with TRBJ2-2, with TRBD2 matching over 7 bases. The sequenced sample was PBMCs. This sequence originates from a woman aged 18-29 years in good health. The CDR3 region has the DNA TGTGCCAGCAGGCCAAGCGGGGCGGTCACCGGGGAGCTGTTTTTT. Its protein is CASRPSGAVTGELFF.